The clone carrying this TCR beta chain appeared a few times. The data stem from a study of identical twins. Only healthy Caucasians were enrolled as donors. A universal primer site was incorporated via template switching, and the cDNA contained unique molecular identifiers. TCRdb called the 5' RACE reads again in MiXCR, with one record for every CDR3 protein. The data contain under 250,000 distinct CDR3 sequences, 6% to 8.5% of them singletons. V was clipped by 0 bases and J by 4 bases; unmatched bases: 8. Germline V CDR1 and CDR2: LGHDT, YNNKEL (reference sequence). The CDR3 consists of 17 residues. These same records also appear under a second study, on yellow fever vaccine responses in identical twins.

The rearrangement links TRBV3-1 to TRBJ2-5; 10 nucleotides agree with TRBD2. Material: CD8+ T cells sorted from blood. The TCR was taken from a woman aged 18 to 35 in good health. The CDR3 bases are TGTGCCAGCAGCCAAGAAGGAGCGGGGGGGCCGGGAGAGACCCAGTACTTC. This gives the protein CASSQEGAGGPGETQYF.